This T cell receptor beta chain was identified during a study of cytomegalovirus exposure and HLA in healthy donors. General study results and limits: After further analysis at a later stage, roughly 16,000 TCR beta sequences were associated with HLA alleles at 0.05 false discovery rate.

The PCR ran on 60 Vbeta and 13 Jbeta primers. Data came from immunoSEQ multiplex PCR; TCRdb stores just in-frame clones and leaves some out. The sample has 140,000 to 150,000 clones, around a tenth seen once. J gave up 3 bases and V 6 bases, and 8 bases lay outside the gene matches. Germline V gene sequence: CDR1 MDHEN, CDR2 SYDVKM. This CDR3 has 14 residues. This clone was counted between two and nine times. The target antigen is unknown. The genes are TRBV28 and TRBJ2-7, with 7 bases matching TRBD2. The sequenced material came from PBMCs. This clonotype was obtained from a male donor in good health and CMV-seronegative. The CDR3 loop reads CASRDSGLHYEQYF. CDR3 sequence (DNA): TGTGCCAGCAGGGATAGCGGGCTGCACTACGAGCAGTACTTC. Full variable domain (rest looked up from reference TRBV28 and TRBJ2-7): DVKVTQSSRYLVKRTGEKVFLECVQDMDHENMFWYRQDPGLGLRLIYFSYDVKMKEKGDIPEGYSVSREKKERFSLILESASTNQTSMYLCASRDSGLHYEQYFGPGTRLTVT.